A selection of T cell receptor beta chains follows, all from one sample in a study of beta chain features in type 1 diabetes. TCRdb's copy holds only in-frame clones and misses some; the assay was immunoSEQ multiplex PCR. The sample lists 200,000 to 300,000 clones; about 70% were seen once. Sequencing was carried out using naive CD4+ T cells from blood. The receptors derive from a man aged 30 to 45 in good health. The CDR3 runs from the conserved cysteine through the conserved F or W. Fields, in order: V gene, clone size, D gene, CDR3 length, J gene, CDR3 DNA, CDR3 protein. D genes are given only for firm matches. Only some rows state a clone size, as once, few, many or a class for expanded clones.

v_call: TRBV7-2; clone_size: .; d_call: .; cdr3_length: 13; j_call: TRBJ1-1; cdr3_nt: TGTGCCAGCAGCTTACAGCTCAACACTGAAGCTTTCTTT; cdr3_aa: CASSLQLNTEAFF
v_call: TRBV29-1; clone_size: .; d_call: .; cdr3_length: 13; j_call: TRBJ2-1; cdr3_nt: TGCAGCGTTTTGTCGGGAGTACACCGAGAGCAGTTCTTC; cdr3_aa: CSVLSGVHREQFF
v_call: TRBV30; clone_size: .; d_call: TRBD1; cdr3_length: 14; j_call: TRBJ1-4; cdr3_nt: TGTGCCTGGAGGGACAGGGGTCGAGGGGGAAAACTGTTTTTT; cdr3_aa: CAWRDRGRGGKLFF
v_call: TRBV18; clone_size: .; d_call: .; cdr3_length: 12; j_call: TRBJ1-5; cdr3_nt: TGTGCCAGCTCACCGGGCAGCCAGCCCCAGCATTTT; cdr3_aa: CASSPGSQPQHF
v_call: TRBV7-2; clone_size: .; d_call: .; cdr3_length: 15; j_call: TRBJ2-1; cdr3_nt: TGTGCCAGCAGCTCAGGACCGAGCTCCTACAATGAGCAGTTCTTC; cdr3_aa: CASSSGPSSYNEQFF
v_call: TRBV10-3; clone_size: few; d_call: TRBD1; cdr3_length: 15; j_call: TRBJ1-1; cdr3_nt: TGTGCCATCAGTGATCGGGACAGACAGAACACTGAAGCTTTCTTT; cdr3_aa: CAISDRDRQNTEAFF
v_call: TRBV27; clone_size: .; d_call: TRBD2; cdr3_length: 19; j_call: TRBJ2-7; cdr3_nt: TGTGCCAGCAGTTTATCGTCAGCGGGGGTCACAAGGGGCTCCTACGAGCAGTACTTC; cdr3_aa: CASSLSSAGVTRGSYEQYF
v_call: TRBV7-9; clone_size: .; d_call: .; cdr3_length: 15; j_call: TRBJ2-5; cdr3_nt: TGTGCCAGCAGCTTTATGACAGGGACTCGGGATACCCAGTACTTC; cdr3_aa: CASSFMTGTRDTQYF
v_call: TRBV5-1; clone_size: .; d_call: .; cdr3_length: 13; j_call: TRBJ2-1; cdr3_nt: TGCGCCAGCAGCCTAGCGAGCTACAATGAGCAGTTCTTC; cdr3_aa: CASSLASYNEQFF
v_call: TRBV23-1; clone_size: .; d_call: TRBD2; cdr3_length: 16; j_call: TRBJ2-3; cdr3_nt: TGCGCCAGCAGTCAATCGCGGGGGGCTAGCACAGATACGCAGTATTTT; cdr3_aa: CASSQSRGASTDTQYF
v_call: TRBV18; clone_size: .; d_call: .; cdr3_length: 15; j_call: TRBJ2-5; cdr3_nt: TGTGCCAGCTCGCACTATACAGGAGACCAAGAGACCCAGTACTTC; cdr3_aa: CASSHYTGDQETQYF
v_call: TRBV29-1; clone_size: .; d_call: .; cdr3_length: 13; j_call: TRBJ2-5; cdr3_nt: TGCAGCGTTGGACGTCTCCTGAGGGAGACCCAGTACTTC; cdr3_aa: CSVGRLLRETQYF
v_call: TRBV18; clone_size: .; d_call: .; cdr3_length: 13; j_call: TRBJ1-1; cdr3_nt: TGTGCCAGCTCACCGATCCAGGGATATGAAGCTTTCTTT; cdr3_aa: CASSPIQGYEAFF
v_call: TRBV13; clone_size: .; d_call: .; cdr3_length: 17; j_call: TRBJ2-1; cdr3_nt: TGTGCCAGCAGCTTAGATTTGAGTGGGCATGGCTACAATGAGCAGTTCTTC; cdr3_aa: CASSLDLSGHGYNEQFF
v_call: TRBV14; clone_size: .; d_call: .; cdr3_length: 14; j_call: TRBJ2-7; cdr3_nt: TGTGCCAGCAGCCAAAACTCTTATGGCTACGAGCAGTACTTC; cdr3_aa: CASSQNSYGYEQYF
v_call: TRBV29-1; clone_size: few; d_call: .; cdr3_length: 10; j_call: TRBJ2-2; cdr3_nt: TGCAGCGTTTTCTCCGGGGAGCTGTTTTTT; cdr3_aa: CSVFSGELFF
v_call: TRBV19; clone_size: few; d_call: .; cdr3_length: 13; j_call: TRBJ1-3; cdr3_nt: TGTGCCACCAAAGGCGGCTCTGGAAACACCATATATTTT; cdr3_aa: CATKGGSGNTIYF
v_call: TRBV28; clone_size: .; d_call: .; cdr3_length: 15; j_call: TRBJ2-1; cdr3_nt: TGTGCCAGCAGTTCTCCAGGGGAGGGGTCCAATGAGCAGTTCTTC; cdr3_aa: CASSSPGEGSNEQFF
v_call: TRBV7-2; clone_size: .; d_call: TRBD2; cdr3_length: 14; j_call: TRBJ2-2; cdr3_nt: TGTGCCATCCGGACTAGCGGGTTTGTCGGGGAGCTGTTTTTT; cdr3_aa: CAIRTSGFVGELFF
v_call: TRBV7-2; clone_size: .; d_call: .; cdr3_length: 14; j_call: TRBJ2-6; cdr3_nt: TGTGCCAGCAGCTTACGTGGATTGGCCAACGTCCTGACTTTC; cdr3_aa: CASSLRGLANVLTF
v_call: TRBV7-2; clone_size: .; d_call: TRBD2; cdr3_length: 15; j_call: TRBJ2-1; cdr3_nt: TGTGCCAGCAGCTTCGGTACTAGCGGGAACAATGAGCAGTTCTTC; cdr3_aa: CASSFGTSGNNEQFF
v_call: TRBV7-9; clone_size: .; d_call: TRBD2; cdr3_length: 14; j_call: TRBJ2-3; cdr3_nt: TGTGCCAGCAGGTATAGCGGGTCGGCAGATACGCAGTATTTT; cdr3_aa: CASRYSGSADTQYF
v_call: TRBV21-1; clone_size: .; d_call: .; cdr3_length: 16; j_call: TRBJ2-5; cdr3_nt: TGTGCCAGCAGCAAACGAGAAGGCCGGAGAGGGGAGACCCAGTACTTC; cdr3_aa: CASSKREGRRGETQYF
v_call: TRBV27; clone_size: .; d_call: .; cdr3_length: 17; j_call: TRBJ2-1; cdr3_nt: TGTGCCAGCACCTCCTGGAGGGCGCTTACCCTTCGCCGTGAGCAGTTCTTC; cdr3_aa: CASTSWRALTLRREQFF
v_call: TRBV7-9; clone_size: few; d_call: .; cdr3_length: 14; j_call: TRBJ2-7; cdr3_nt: TGTGCCAGCAGCTTCAGGGGTAGCTCCTACGAGCAGTACTTC; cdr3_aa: CASSFRGSSYEQYF
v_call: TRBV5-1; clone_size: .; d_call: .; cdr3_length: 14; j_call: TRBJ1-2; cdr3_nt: TGCGCCAGCAGCCCGCCGTGGCTAAACTATGGCTACACCTTC; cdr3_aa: CASSPPWLNYGYTF
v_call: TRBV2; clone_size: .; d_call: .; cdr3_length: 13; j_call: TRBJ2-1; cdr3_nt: TGTGCCAGCAGTGAAGACTCCTTGAATGAGCAGTTCTTC; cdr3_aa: CASSEDSLNEQFF
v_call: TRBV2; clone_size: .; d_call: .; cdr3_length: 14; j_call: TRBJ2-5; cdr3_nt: TGTGCCAGCCATTCGGTGGGAGGCGAAGAGACCCAGTACTTC; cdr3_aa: CASHSVGGEETQYF
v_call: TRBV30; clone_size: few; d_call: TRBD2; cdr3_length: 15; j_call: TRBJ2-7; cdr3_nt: TGTGCCTGGAGTGCAAAGGGGCTAGCGGGAGCTGAGCAGTACTTC; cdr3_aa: CAWSAKGLAGAEQYF
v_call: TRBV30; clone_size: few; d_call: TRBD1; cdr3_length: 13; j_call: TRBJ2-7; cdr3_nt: TGTGCCTGGAGTGGGACAGGGATTCACGAGCAGTACTTC; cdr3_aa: CAWSGTGIHEQYF
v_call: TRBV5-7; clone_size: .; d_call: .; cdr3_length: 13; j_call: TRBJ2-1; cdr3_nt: TGTGCCAGCAGCTTGGGACTAGTCCTTGAGCAGTTCTTC; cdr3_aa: CASSLGLVLEQFF
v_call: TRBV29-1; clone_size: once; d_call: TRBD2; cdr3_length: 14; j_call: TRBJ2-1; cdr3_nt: TGCAGCGTAGAACTAGCGGGAGGGCCTAATGAGCAGTTCTTC; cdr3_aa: CSVELAGGPNEQFF
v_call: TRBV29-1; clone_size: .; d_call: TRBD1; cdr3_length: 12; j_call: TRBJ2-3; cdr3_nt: TGCAGCGGACAGGGGGCCGCTGATACGCAGTATTTT; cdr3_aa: CSGQGAADTQYF